The present T cell receptor (beta chain) was sequenced within a study of blood T cell repertoires in COVID-19. At the level of the study: Samples of COVID-19 (acute and convalescent) were obtained from the United States, Italy and Spain. Nucleic acid was either cDNA or gDNA, and it came from T cells, B-cell-depleted T cells, or PBMCs.

CDR1 is LNHDA and CDR2 is SQIVND in the germline V gene (reference sequence). The CDR3 is 14 amino acids. V gave up 3 bases and J gave up 3 bases, with 12 bases separating them. Original processing methods: Amplification from reference gene primers served as the basis for estimated nucleated cell counts. Only in-frame clones appear in the TCRdb table, and some are missing; sequencing was by immunoSEQ multiplex PCR. V and J calls and clone size are as listed in that table; D and trimming were resolved from the DNA. The sample has 130,000 to 150,000 clones; 80% to 90% are singletons. This TCR was sampled from a man aged 50 to 59 who had recovered from COVID-19. The V call is TRBV19, the J call TRBJ2-7; weak D call: TRBD2 (7 bases). Sample: peripheral blood. The DNA of the CDR3 is TGTGCCAGTAGTATTGGGGGGGCCAACTACGAGCAGTACTTC. It specifies CASSIGGANYEQYF.